This entry lists 26 T cell receptor beta chains sequenced from one sample in a study of PD-1 blockade in classical Hodgkin lymphoma. Every patient was affected by relapse after autologous stem cell transplantation, while exposure to brentuximab vedotin was not uniform. Measured with immunoSEQ multiplex PCR; TCRdb has only the in-frame clones, and not every one. In the table there are about 14,000 clones, around 82% of which are singletons. This specimen consisted of peripheral blood mononuclear cells (PBMCs), obtained at baseline. These receptors were taken from a human donor with classical Hodgkin lymphoma.

The chain carries TRBV5-1 and TRBJ2-7; D ambiguous. The V end was cut by 0 bases, the J end by 2 bases, with 15 bases between. The germline V gene encodes CDR1 SGHRS and CDR2 YFSETQ. The CDR3 covers 16 residues. CDR3: CASSLAPDGWAYEQYF. The CDR3 DNA is TGCGCCAGCAGCTTGGCGCCTGACGGTTGGGCCTACGAGCAGTACTTC.

The chain employs TRBV5-1 and TRBJ1-2, with D unclear. Germline CDR1 reads SGHRS; CDR2 reads YFSETQ. The CDR3 totals 14 residues. Trimming stripped 0 bases from V and 5 bases from J, with 11 bases between. As DNA, the CDR3 is TGCGCCAGCAGCTTGGAGGTGACCGCTTATGGCTACACCTTC. Encoded protein: CASSLEVTAYGYTF.

This chain uses TRBV7-9 with TRBJ2-3, with D tentatively TRBD1 or TRBD2 (5 bases each). Trimming took 6 bases from V and 2 from J, leaving 15 bases between them. The CDR3 is 15 residues long. Germline loops: CDR1 SEHNR, CDR2 FQNEAQ (reference sequence). DNA of the CDR3: TGTGCCAGCAGTAAAAACGAGGGGAACACAGATACGCAGTATTTT. This sequence encodes CASSKNEGNTDTQYF.

The chain uses TRBV4-1 and TRBJ2-3, with 10 bases matching TRBD1. With V trimmed by 3 bases and J by 3 bases, 6 bases remained unmatched. CDR1 and CDR2 (germline): MGHRA, YSYEKL. There are 16 residues in the CDR3. CDR3 in DNA: TGCGCCAGCAGCCACTCCCGACAGGGGGCTACAGATACGCAGTATTTT. Translating gives CASSHSRQGATDTQYF.

This clone was observed a single time. This chain joins TRBV11-1 and TRBJ2-6; D is undetermined. Germline lookup yields CDR1 SGHAT and CDR2 FQDESV (reference sequence). The CDR3 extends over 15 amino acids. With 5 bases removed from V and 3 bases from J, the gap between germline ends came to 11 bases. The CDR3 loop is CASSRQGVGANVLTF. As DNA, the CDR3 is TGTGCCAGCAGCCGACAAGGAGTTGGGGCCAACGTCCTGACTTTC.

The chain is built from TRBV5-1 and TRBJ1-2, with D uncertain. This CDR3 region has 13 residues. CDR1 and CDR2 (germline): SGHRS, YFSETQ. Trimming cost V 0 bases and J 3 bases, with 6 bases left between them. CDR3 DNA: TGCGCCAGCAGCTTGGAACGACACTATGGCTACACCTTC. Translated, it gives CASSLERHYGYTF.

The rearrangement links TRBV11-2 to TRBJ1-1, with 9 bases identical to TRBD1. CDR3 length: 17 amino acids. Germline CDR1 and CDR2: SGHAT and FQNNGV. With V trimmed by 2 bases and J by 5 bases, 12 bases remained unmatched. CDR3: CASSLSVLGTGKTEAFF. DNA for the CDR3: TGTGCCAGCAGCTTATCCGTGCTTGGGACAGGGAAAACTGAAGCTTTCTTT.

The gene calls are TRBV4-2 and TRBJ1-4; 12 nucleotides match TRBD1. Trimming cost V 1 base and J 8 bases; bases outside gene matches: 11. The length of the CDR3 is 18 residues. From germline, CDR1 is LGHNA and CDR2 YNFKEQ. The CDR3 here is CASSQAKGGQGASEKLFF. CDR3 nucleotides: TGTGCCAGCAGCCAAGCTAAGGGGGGACAGGGGGCAAGCGAAAAACTGTTTTTT.

This clone is judged medium-sized (0.01 to 0.1%). The rearrangement links TRBV23-1 to TRBJ1-3; D call uncertain. TRBV23-1 carries the ORF label, with uncertain function. Deletions cut 0 bases from V and 9 bases from J, with 15 bases between. The length of the CDR3 is 15 residues. For the CDR3, the DNA is TGCGCCAGCAGTCAATCGAGGGCGGCTACTGCCACCATATATTTT. Its protein is CASSQSRAATATIYF.

This rearrangement joins TRBV5-4 to TRBJ1-4, with 8 nucleotides matching TRBD1. The CDR3 runs 15 residues. Germline CDR1 and CDR2: SGHNT and YYREEE (reference sequence). Trimming took 4 bases from V and 5 from J; bases not matched to a gene: 7. CDR3 loop: CASSAIHRGNEKLFF. The DNA for the CDR3 is TGTGCCAGCAGCGCAATCCACAGGGGGAATGAAAAACTGTTTTTT.

This clone was observed a few times. CDR3 sequence (DNA): TGTGCCAGCTCACCACCCGGGGTGGCACCGGAAGAGACCCAGTACTTC. Protein sequence: CASSPPGVAPEETQYF. This chain links TRBV18 with TRBJ2-5, with TRBD2 as a possible D gene (5 bases). The V end lost 0 bases, the J end lost 3 bases, and 14 bases lay between the germline ends. The germline CDR1 and CDR2 sequences are KGHSH and LQKENI. CDR3 length equals 16 residues.

The chain uses TRBV6-6 and TRBJ1-6; 9 nucleotides align to TRBD1. Trimming removed 5 bases from V and 10 bases from J; junction bases left unmatched: 6. This CDR3 is built from 14 residues. Germline assignment: CDR1 MNHNY and CDR2 SVGAGI (reference sequence). CDR3 DNA sequence: TGTGCCAGCAGTACGAACAGGGGGCCATCACCCCTCCACTTT. Its protein product is CASSTNRGPSPLHF.

The chain carries TRBV9 and TRBJ2-7; D remains unclear. The germline V gene has CDR1 SGDLS and CDR2 YYNGEE. The CDR3 has 17 amino acids. Trimming stripped 1 base from V and 0 bases from J, with 17 bases between. The CDR3 sequence is CASSVYPTNLGSYEQYF. DNA for the CDR3: TGTGCCAGCAGCGTATACCCCACAAACTTAGGCTCCTACGAGCAGTACTTC.

The chain recombines TRBV4-3 with TRBJ2-5; 8 positions agree with TRBD1. With V trimmed by 4 bases and J by 2 bases, 12 bases remained unmatched. The germline V gene encodes CDR1 LGHNA and CDR2 YSLEER. This CDR3 has 17 residues. CDR3: CASSRGSGGISQETQYF. For the CDR3, the DNA is TGCGCCAGCAGCCGGGGTTCAGGGGGCATTTCTCAAGAGACCCAGTACTTC.

The rearrangement joins TRBV7-2 to TRBJ2-5, with TRBD1 matching 8 bases. Germline loops: CDR1 SGHTA, CDR2 FQGNSA. The CDR3 contains 14 residues. Trimming at V came to 4 bases and at J to 3 bases, leaving 4 bases not matched to a gene. Here the CDR3 reads CASSWGQVKETQYF. CDR3 sequence (DNA): TGTGCCAGCAGCTGGGGACAGGTTAAAGAGACCCAGTACTTC.

The V gene is TRBV7-8, the J gene TRBJ2-5; D gene ambiguous. CDR1 is SGHVS and CDR2 is FQNEAQ in the germline V gene. The CDR3 runs to 14 residues. The germline V and J ends were trimmed by 2 bases and 2 bases, with 9 bases remaining between them. CDR3 loop: CASSLLGTQETQYF. The CDR3 nucleotides read TGTGCCAGCAGCTTACTTGGTACTCAAGAGACCCAGTACTTC.

The gene calls are TRBV7-6 and TRBJ2-1, with TRBD2 as a possible D gene (7 bases). The CDR3 consists of 15 residues. V was pared by 4 bases and J by 10 bases, with 20 bases between. Per the germline V gene, CDR1 is SGHVS and CDR2 is FNYEAQ. The DNA for the CDR3 is TGTGCCAGCAGCTCCCAGGTGGGGGGGCCCCGCGAGCAGTTCTTC. Amino acid sequence: CASSSQVGGPREQFF.

This chain connects TRBV27 to TRBJ1-2; a possible D gene is TRBD1 (5 bases). The CDR3 contains 14 residues. The germline CDR1 and CDR2 sequences are MNHEY and SMNVEV (reference sequence). Trimming took 5 bases from V and 1 from J, leaving 11 bases between them. This chain's CDR3 is CASSPQGSNYGYTF. CDR3 coding DNA: TGTGCCAGCAGTCCGCAGGGTAGTAACTATGGCTACACCTTC.

In regard to this clone: The identical CDR3 is also encoded by other nucleotide sequences in the sample. The CDR3 nucleotides are TGCGCCAGCAGCTTGCAAGAGACCCAGTACTTC. Protein: CASSLQETQYF. The V call is TRBV5-1, the J call TRBJ2-5; D uncertain. The germline CDR1 and CDR2 sequences are SGHRS and YFSETQ. The CDR3 is 11 residues long. With 1 base removed from V and 2 bases from J, the gap between germline ends came to 0 bases.

V usage is TRBV4-1 and J usage is TRBJ2-2; D might be TRBD2 (5 bases). The CDR3 runs 17 residues. The ends were cut back, 4 bases at V and 5 bases at J, with 20 bases in the middle. Per germline, CDR1 MGHRA and CDR2 YSYEKL. This CDR3 is CASSPYGPSSGTGELFF. The DNA for the CDR3 is TGCGCCAGCAGCCCCTACGGGCCTTCTTCGGGGACCGGGGAGCTGTTTTTT.

V gene TRBV5-1 combines with J gene TRBJ1-2; D might be TRBD1 (6 bases). Trimming pared 4 bases from V and 2 bases from J, leaving 12 bases between. There are 14 residues in the CDR3. Germline-derived CDR1 and CDR2 are SGHRS and YFSETQ. The DNA of the CDR3 is TGCGCCAGCAGCCTATGGGACAAAAACTATGGCTACACCTTC. Translation: CASSLWDKNYGYTF. The whole variable domain, remainder taken from reference TRBV5-1 and TRBJ1-2, is KAGVTQTPRYLIKTRGQQVTLSCSPISGHRSVSWYQQTPGQGLQFLFEYFSETQRNKGNFPGRFSGRQFSNSRSEMNVSTLELGDSALYLCASSLWDKNYGYTFGSGTRLTVV.

The chain carries TRBV27 and TRBJ1-5; no definite D call. The V gene's germline CDR1 is MNHEY and CDR2 SMNVEV (reference sequence). The CDR3 length is 14 residues. V was pared by 5 bases and J by 7 bases, with 15 bases between. CDR3 nucleotides: TGTGCCAGCAGTGCCATCGGTATGGGACAGCCCCAGCATTTT. Amino acids: CASSAIGMGQPQHF.

This clone came up once. CDR3 loop: CASSHVPGGAANEKLFF. Here the CDR3 DNA reads TGCGCCAGCAGCCATGTACCGGGGGGGGCCGCTAATGAAAAACTGTTTTTT. The chain carries TRBV4-1 and TRBJ1-4, with D possibly being TRBD1 (6 bases). The CDR3 totals 17 residues. Germline loops: CDR1 MGHRA, CDR2 YSYEKL. V was shortened by 3 bases and J by 3 bases, with 17 bases between the two germline ends.

The rearrangement uses TRBV7-6 and TRBJ2-3; TRBD2 is a possible D gene (6 bases). In germline, CDR1 is SGHVS, CDR2 FNYEAQ. The CDR3 has 15 residues. Between the trimmed V and J ends, which lost 3 bases and 2 bases, there was a span of 12 bases. CDR3 DNA sequence: TGTGCCAGCAGCTTGAACGGGGGTTCCACAGATACGCAGTATTTT. It codes for CASSLNGGSTDTQYF.

This clone occurred once. The chain has TRBV28 and TRBJ1-2; TRBD1 matches at 7 bases. The CDR3 sequence is 14 residues long. CDR1 and CDR2 from the germline V gene are MDHEN and SYDVKM. With V trimmed by 4 bases and J by 8 bases, 10 bases remained unmatched. CDR3 nucleotides: TGTGCCAGCAGTTCCCCTCAGGGGGAGGTCGGCTACACCTTC. Its protein product is CASSSPQGEVGYTF.

The chain has TRBV18 and TRBJ2-1, with TRBD1 matching 9 bases. The trim removed 2 bases at V and 1 base at J, leaving 6 bases unmatched. This CDR3 is 17 amino acids long. Germline CDR1 is KGHSH and CDR2 is LQKENI. The DNA of the CDR3 is TGTGCCAGCTCACCAGGAACAGGGGGCCGATCCTACAATGAGCAGTTCTTC. As protein: CASSPGTGGRSYNEQFF. The full variable domain, completed using reference TRBV18 and TRBJ2-1, is NAGVMQNPRHLVRRRGQEARLRCSPMKGHSHVYWYRQLPEEGLKFMVYLQKENIIDESGMPKERFSAEFPKEGPSILRIQQVVRGDSAAYFCASSPGTGGRSYNEQFFGPGTRLTVL.